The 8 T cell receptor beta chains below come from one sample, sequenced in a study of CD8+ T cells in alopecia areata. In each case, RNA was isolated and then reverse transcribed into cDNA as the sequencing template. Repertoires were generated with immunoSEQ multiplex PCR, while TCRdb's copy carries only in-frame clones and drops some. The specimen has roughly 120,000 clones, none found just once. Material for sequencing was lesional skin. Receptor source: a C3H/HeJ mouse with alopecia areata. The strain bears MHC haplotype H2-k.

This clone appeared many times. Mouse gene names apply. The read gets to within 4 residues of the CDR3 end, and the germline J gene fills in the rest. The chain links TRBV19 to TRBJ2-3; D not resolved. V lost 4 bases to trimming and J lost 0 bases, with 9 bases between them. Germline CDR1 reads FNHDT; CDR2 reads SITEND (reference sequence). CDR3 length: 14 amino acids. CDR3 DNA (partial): TGTGCCAGCAGTCCTTTAACTAGTGCAGAA. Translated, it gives CASSPLTSAE. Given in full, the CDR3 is CASSPLTSAETLYF.

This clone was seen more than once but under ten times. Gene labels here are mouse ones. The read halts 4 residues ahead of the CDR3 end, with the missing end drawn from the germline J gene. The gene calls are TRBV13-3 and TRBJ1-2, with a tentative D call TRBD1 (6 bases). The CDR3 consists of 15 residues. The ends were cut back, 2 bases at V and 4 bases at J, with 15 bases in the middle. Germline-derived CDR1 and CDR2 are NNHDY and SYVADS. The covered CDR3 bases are TGTGCCAGCAGTGACAGGGGAGGGGGGGGCTCC. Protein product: CASSDRGGGGS. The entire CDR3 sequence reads CASSDRGGGGSDYTF.

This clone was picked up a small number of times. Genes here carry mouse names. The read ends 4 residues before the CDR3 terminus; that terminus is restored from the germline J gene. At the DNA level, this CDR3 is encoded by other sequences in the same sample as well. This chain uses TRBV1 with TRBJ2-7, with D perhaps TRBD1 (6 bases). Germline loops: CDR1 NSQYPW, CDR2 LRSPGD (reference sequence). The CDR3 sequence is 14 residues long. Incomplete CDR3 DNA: TGCACCTGCAGTGCAGAGGACAGCCTATAT. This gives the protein CTCSAEDSLY. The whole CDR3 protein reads CTCSAEDSLYEQYF.

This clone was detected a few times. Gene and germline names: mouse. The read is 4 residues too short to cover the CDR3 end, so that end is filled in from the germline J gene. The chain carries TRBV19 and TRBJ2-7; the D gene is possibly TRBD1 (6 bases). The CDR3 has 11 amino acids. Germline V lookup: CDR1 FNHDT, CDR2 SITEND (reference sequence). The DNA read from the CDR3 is TGTGCCAGCGGACAGCCTTAT. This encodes CASGQPY. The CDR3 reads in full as CASGQPYEQYF.

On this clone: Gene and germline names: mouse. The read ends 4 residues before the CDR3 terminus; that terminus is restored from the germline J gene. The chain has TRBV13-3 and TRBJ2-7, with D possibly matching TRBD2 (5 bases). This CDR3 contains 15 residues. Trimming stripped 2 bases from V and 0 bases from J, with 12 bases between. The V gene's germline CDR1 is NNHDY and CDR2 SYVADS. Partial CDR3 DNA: TGTGCCAGCAGTGACTTGGGGTTAAGCTCCTAT. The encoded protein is CASSDLGLSSY. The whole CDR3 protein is CASSDLGLSSYEQYF.

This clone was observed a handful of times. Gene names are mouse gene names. CDR3 amino acids: CASTGGARYAEQFF. CDR3 bases read: TGTGCCAGCACTGGGGGGGCGAGATATGCT. The chain combines TRBV13-3 with TRBJ2-1; 10 positions match TRBD2. The read ends 4 residues shy of where the CDR3 ends; the end is completed using the germline J gene. Germline lookup yields CDR1 NNHDY and CDR2 SYVADS. The CDR3 is 14 residues long. V lost 6 bases to trimming and J lost 4 bases; unmatched junction nucleotides: 4.

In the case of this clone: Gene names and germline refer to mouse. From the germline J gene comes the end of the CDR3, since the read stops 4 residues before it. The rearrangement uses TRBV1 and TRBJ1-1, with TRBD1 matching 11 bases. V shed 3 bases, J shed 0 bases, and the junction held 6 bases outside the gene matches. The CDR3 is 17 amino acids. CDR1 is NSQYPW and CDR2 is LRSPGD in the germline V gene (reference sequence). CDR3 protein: CTCSAFGTGGTNTEVFF. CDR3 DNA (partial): TGCACCTGCAGTGCTTTCGGGACAGGGGGGACAAACACA.

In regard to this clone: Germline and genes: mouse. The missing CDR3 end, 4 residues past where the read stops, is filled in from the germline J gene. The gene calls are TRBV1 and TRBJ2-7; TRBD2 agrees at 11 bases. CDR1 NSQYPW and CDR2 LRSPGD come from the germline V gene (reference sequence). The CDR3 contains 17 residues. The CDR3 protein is CTCSAEVVGTGGYEQYF. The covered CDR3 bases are TGCACCTGCAGTGCAGAGGTGGTGGGGACTGGGGGTTAT.